The present TCR beta chain was sequenced within a study of regulatory T cells in long-lasting Graves disease (dated by TCRdb to the early 2020s). At the level of the whole study: In the newly diagnosed Graves' disease group, patients had been taking antithyroid drugs for less than 3 months. Peripheral blood TCR sequencing and RNA sequencing compared persistent Graves' disease patients with newly diagnosed Graves' disease patients. The study took place in China and was registered as a clinical trial. A total of 33 samples underwent TCR sequencing, from roughly 13 patients with persistent Graves' disease and 20 or so patients with newly diagnosed Graves' disease.

The time point label on this specimen signifies: newly diagnosed GD, antithyroid drugs for less than 3 months. RNA was extracted from PBMCs in TRIzol for both TCR sequencing and RNA sequencing. The diagnosis of Graves' disease followed American Thyroid Association guidelines. The patients came from an endocrinology department in Xi'an, China. Each patient gave approximately 10 milliliters of peripheral blood, collected in an EDTA anticoagulant tube. Ficoll Paque Plus density gradient separation was used to isolate PBMCs, and no further T cell sorting was performed. An Agilent 2100 Bioanalyzer and agarose gel were used to assess RNA quality, and a NanoDrop 2000 was used to measure RNA concentration. The library was generated by multiplex PCR. This sample was sequenced with an Illumina HiSeq 4000. iRepertoire HTBI primers and Arm-PCR amplification of CDR3 regions were used to construct TCR beta libraries. PCR products were gel purified before sequencing. Turning to the authors' computational methods: Gene usage analysis of CDR3 amino acid clonotypes used the 62 TRBV and 14 to 15 TRBJ segments found across samples. COPE and FqMerger were used to merge filtered high-quality paired reads into contigs. Contigs were aligned with BLAST to IMGT TRBV, TRBD and TRBJ reference genes, and CDR3 was defined per IMGT. Highly expanded clones were defined as clonotypes with a frequency above 0.1%. Repertoire diversity was measured by Shannon entropy, and V-J evenness by the Gini coefficient. A clonotype found in more than one individual was treated as public. Clones were called with MiXCR by TCRdb after fastp trimmed the public reads at Q25, and only in-frame beta chains were retained. Each CDR3 protein appears once, grouped with its most common genes and DNA. What appears here as the V and J calls and clone size reflects TCRdb's work, not the paper's. For this sample the table gives approximately 400,000 distinct CDR3 sequences, of which about 16% were detected only once. 20% to 25% of the sample comes from the top ten.

What the work shows at the level of the full study, not this receptor alone: The authors acknowledged the small sample size as a limitation that may reduce accuracy. Preferential use of TRBV28, TRBJ1-2 and TRBJ2-5 was observed in persistent disease, whereas TRBV20-1 and TRBJ2-1 were favored in newly diagnosed disease. Peripheral blood alone was examined, since thyroid tissue, which constituted the primary lesion, could not be accessed. Compared with newly diagnosed patients, patients with persistent Graves' disease had lower TCR Shannon entropy and fewer highly expanded clones, which suggests clonal expansion. Patients with persistent disease shared more public clonotypes (under 3,000) than newly diagnosed patients did (966). Sequencing and analysis were restricted to the TCR beta chain.

The V end loses 3 bases and the J end loses 3 bases, and a stretch of 6 bases separates them. CDR1 is given as SGHAT and CDR2 as FQDESV, both from the germline V gene (reference sequence). The CDR3 numbers 13 residues from cysteine through phenylalanine. Of all the DNA, just the CDR3 is kept, 39 bases in frame from base 1. This clonotype was recorded many times. The clone's antigen remains unknown. No base quality information exists; no much larger clone differs at one position. The chain is encoded by TRBV11-1 joined to TRBJ1-5, with an unclear D gene assignment. The sequenced sample was peripheral blood mononuclear cells (PBMCs), obtained at new diagnosis, from a patient treated with antithyroid drugs. The clonotype originates from a female donor with Graves disease. The CDR3 amino acid sequence is: CASSLDHNQPQHF. In nucleotides, the sequence is TGTGCCAGCAGCTTGGACCACAATCAGCCCCAGCATTTT.